These T cell receptor beta chains were read from a single sample in a study of CD8+ T cells in alopecia areata. TCRdb's copy holds only in-frame clones and misses some; the assay was immunoSEQ multiplex PCR. Among under 150,000 clones listed, roughly four fifths were seen once. Here the sequenced sample was CD8+ T cells sorted from blood, taken at week 4, from a patient treated with tofacitinib. The receptors stem from a human donor with alopecia areata. CDR3s include the opening cysteine and the closing phenylalanine or tryptophan. Fields, in order: D gene, clone size, V gene, J gene, CDR3 protein, CDR3 DNA. D genes are given only for firm matches. Rows give clone size only sometimes, using once, few, many, or a class for an expanded clone.

-	-	TRBV6-5	TRBJ1-2	CASSYGAGDYGYTF	TGTGCCAGCAGTTACGGAGCAGGGGACTATGGCTACACCTTC
-	-	TRBV4-1	TRBJ2-2	CASSHQGPDTGELFF	TGCGCCAGCAGCCACCAAGGGCCCGACACCGGGGAGCTGTTTTTT
-	once	TRBV4-3	TRBJ1-2	CASSQDPGQRGLFFPNYGYTF	TGCGCCAGCAGCCAAGATCCAGGACAGAGAGGCCTTTTCTTTCCTAACTATGGCTACACCTTC
-	-	TRBV6-5	TRBJ2-7	CASRQGSHEQYF	TGTGCCAGCAGACAGGGAAGCCACGAGCAGTACTTC
TRBD2	-	TRBV5-1	TRBJ2-5	CASSPPGTSEYQETQYF	TGCGCCAGCAGCCCTCCCGGGACTAGCGAGTACCAAGAGACCCAGTACTTC
-	once	TRBV13	TRBJ1-1	CASSPGRGTEAFF	TGTGCCAGCAGCCCCGGAAGGGGCACTGAAGCTTTCTTT
-	-	TRBV10-2	TRBJ2-3	CASSGDNLDTQYF	TGCGCCAGCAGTGGGGACAACCTAGATACGCAGTATTTT
-	-	TRBV5-1	TRBJ2-1	CASSLAEFPGSSYNEQFF	TGCGCCAGCAGCTTGGCCGAATTTCCAGGGTCTTCCTACAATGAGCAGTTCTTC
TRBD2	-	TRBV4-1	TRBJ2-3	CASSQDGAGGPTDTQYF	TGCGCCAGCAGCCAAGACGGTGCGGGGGGCCCCACAGATACGCAGTATTTT
-	-	TRBV19	TRBJ2-1	CASTASAGAYNEQFF	TGTGCCAGTACCGCTTCGGCGGGGGCGTACAATGAGCAGTTCTTC
-	-	TRBV5-6	TRBJ2-7	CASSFPPHSAFYEQYF	TGTGCCAGCAGTTTCCCCCCCCACAGCGCTTTCTACGAGCAGTACTTC
TRBD1	-	TRBV30	TRBJ2-7	CAWSSGQATYEQYF	TGTGCCTGGAGTTCAGGACAGGCAACCTACGAGCAGTACTTC
-	-	TRBV7-6	TRBJ2-3	CASSQRIHPQGSTDTQYF	TGTGCCAGCAGCCAGCGCATCCACCCGCAGGGTAGCACAGATACGCAGTATTTT
-	-	TRBV4-1	TRBJ1-5	CASSQEWDQPQHF	TGCGCCAGCAGCCAAGAATGGGATCAGCCCCAGCATTTT
-	-	TRBV29-1	TRBJ1-1	CSVVTVNTEAFF	TGCAGCGTTGTAACAGTGAACACTGAAGCTTTCTTT
-	once	TRBV30	TRBJ1-5	CAYTGGYSNQPQHF	TGTGCTTATACAGGCGGATATAGCAATCAGCCCCAGCATTTT
-	-	TRBV7-9	TRBJ1-3	CASSSPVAGNTIYF	TGTGCCAGCAGCTCCCCAGTCGCTGGAAACACCATATATTTT
-	-	TRBV6-1	TRBJ2-7	CASSEGQLYEQYF	TGTGCCAGCAGTGAAGGTCAACTCTACGAGCAGTACTTC
-	-	TRBV4-3	TRBJ1-5	CASSQDRRHQPQHF	TGCGCCAGCAGCCAAGACCGCCGGCATCAGCCCCAGCATTTT
-	few	TRBV29-1	TRBJ2-7	CSVEVGTPEQYF	TGCAGCGTGGAGGTGGGGACCCCAGAGCAGTACTTC
-	-	TRBV27	TRBJ2-4	CASSLGGYGIQYF	TGTGCCAGCAGTTTAGGGGGGTATGGCATTCAGTACTTC
-	-	TRBV4-1	TRBJ2-7	CASSQDFVEQYF	TGCGCCAGCAGCCAAGATTTCGTTGAGCAGTACTTC
-	-	TRBV4-1	TRBJ1-2	CASSQWGNYGYTF	TGCGCCAGCAGCCAGTGGGGTAACTATGGCTACACCTTC
-	-	TRBV4-1	TRBJ2-3	CASSQDNTADSTDTQYF	TGCGCCAGCAGCCAAGATAACACAGCAGATAGCACAGATACGCAGTATTTT
-	-	TRBV6-1	TRBJ2-7	CASRSVDTYEQYF	TGTGCCAGCAGATCGGTAGATACCTACGAGCAGTACTTC
TRBD1	-	TRBV4-1	TRBJ2-7	CASSQDPGQREQYF	TGCGCCAGCAGCCAAGATCCGGGACAGCGAGAGCAGTACTTC
TRBD2	-	TRBV10-2	TRBJ2-7	CASGGTLGLAPYEQYF	TGCGCCAGCGGGGGGACTCTGGGACTAGCCCCCTACGAGCAGTACTTC
TRBD2	-	TRBV30	TRBJ2-1	CAWSGGAYEQFF	TGTGCCTGGAGCGGGGGGGCCTATGAGCAGTTCTTC
-	-	TRBV5-6	TRBJ2-1	CASSSGQGLWDEQFF	TGTGCCAGCAGCTCAGGACAGGGACTATGGGATGAGCAGTTCTTC
-	-	TRBV19	TRBJ2-5	CASSLEGETQYF	TGTGCAAGTAGTTTGGAGGGAGAGACCCAGTACTTC
-	-	TRBV7-9	TRBJ2-7	CASSELGSPYEQYF	TGTGCCAGCAGCGAGTTAGGGTCACCCTACGAGCAGTACTTC
-	-	TRBV4-1	TRBJ2-5	CASSQDPWTQYF	TGCGCCAGCAGCCAAGATCCCTGGACCCAGTACTTC
TRBD1	-	TRBV11-3	TRBJ1-1	CASSPGRTGGNTEAFF	TGTGCCAGCAGCCCGGGCCGGACAGGGGGGAACACTGAAGCTTTCTTT
TRBD1	-	TRBV10-3	TRBJ2-2	CAIRDRGPNTGELFF	TGTGCCATCAGGGACAGGGGGCCGAACACCGGGGAGCTGTTTTTT
TRBD1	-	TRBV30	TRBJ1-1	CAWSLVRTGNTEAFF	TGTGCCTGGAGTTTGGTCCGGACAGGGAATACTGAAGCTTTCTTT
-	once	TRBV27	TRBJ2-7	CASSLRGAPSYEQYF	TGTGCCAGCAGCCTACGGGGGGCTCCCTCCTACGAGCAGTACTTC
-	-	TRBV4-3	TRBJ2-6	CASSQDRSSGANVLTF	TGCGCCAGCAGCCAAGACAGGAGCTCTGGGGCCAACGTCCTGACTTTC
TRBD1	-	TRBV30	TRBJ1-6	CAWSYGQGSSPLHF	TGTGCCTGGAGTTATGGACAGGGAAGTTCACCCCTCCACTTT
TRBD2	few	TRBV6-6	TRBJ2-7	CASSYVSSGYYEQYF	TGTGCCAGCAGTTACGTTTCTAGCGGATACTACGAGCAGTACTTC
TRBD2	-	TRBV4-1	TRBJ2-7	CASSQDSMASGFSYEQYF	TGCGCCAGCAGCCAAGATTCCATGGCTAGCGGGTTTTCCTACGAGCAGTACTTC
TRBD1	-	TRBV11-2	TRBJ2-5	CASSRFGQGQETQYF	TGTGCCAGCAGCCGTTTCGGACAGGGACAAGAGACCCAGTACTTC
-	-	TRBV30	TRBJ2-2	CAWGTVNTGELFF	TGTGCCTGGGGGACTGTAAACACCGGGGAGCTGTTTTTT
-	few	TRBV27	TRBJ2-7	CASSRGNSYEQYF	TGTGCCAGCAGTCGGGGCAACTCCTACGAGCAGTACTTC
TRBD2	-	TRBV13	TRBJ2-3	CASSYTSGGSTDTQYF	TGTGCCAGCAGCTATACTAGCGGGGGGAGCACAGATACGCAGTATTTT
-	-	TRBV7-9	TRBJ2-6	CASSLSSGANVLTF	TGTGCCAGCAGCCTCTCCTCTGGGGCCAACGTCCTGACTTTC
-	-	TRBV13	TRBJ2-3	CASSLGGTTSTDTQYF	TGTGCCAGCAGCTTAGGTGGAACAACTAGCACAGATACGCAGTATTTT
TRBD2	-	TRBV7-2	TRBJ2-5	CASSLFPSGDRREETQYF	TGTGCCAGCAGCTTATTCCCTAGCGGGGATCGAAGGGAAGAGACCCAGTACTTC
-	-	TRBV6-1	TRBJ2-3	CASRDGRGPDTQYF	TGTGCCAGCAGGGATGGGAGGGGGCCAGATACGCAGTATTTT
-	-	TRBV11-2	TRBJ2-5	CASRKAGSGETQYF	TGTGCCAGCAGAAAGGCTGGCAGTGGTGAGACCCAGTACTTC
-	once	TRBV4-1	TRBJ1-5	CASSQDRADNQPQHF	TGCGCCAGCAGCCAAGATCGGGCAGACAATCAGCCCCAGCATTTT
TRBD1	few	TRBV27	TRBJ1-2	CASIGTGNYGYTF	TGTGCCAGCATCGGGACAGGGAACTATGGCTACACCTTC
-	-	TRBV7-8	TRBJ2-2	CASSMGLELFF	TGTGCCAGCAGCATGGGACTGGAGCTGTTTTTT
-	-	TRBV27	TRBJ1-6	CASSLSIHNTGSSPLHF	TGTGCCAGCAGTTTATCGATCCATAATACGGGGAGTTCACCCCTCCACTTT
TRBD2	-	TRBV7-9	TRBJ2-5	CASSSIRTSGEGGAQYF	TGTGCCAGCAGCTCGATTAGGACTAGCGGGGAGGGAGGGGCCCAGTACTTC
-	-	TRBV5-5	TRBJ2-7	CASSQKGAGPDEQYF	TGTGCCAGCAGCCAGAAAGGGGCGGGTCCAGACGAGCAGTACTTC
TRBD1	-	TRBV27	TRBJ2-7	CASSAKQGVYSYEQYF	TGTGCCAGCAGTGCGAAACAGGGGGTATACTCCTACGAGCAGTACTTC
-	-	TRBV7-9	TRBJ2-3	CASSSGTDTQYF	TGTGCCAGCAGCTCCGGCACAGATACGCAGTATTTT
TRBD1	-	TRBV27	TRBJ1-2	CASSLGTGNGYTF	TGTGCCAGCAGCTTAGGGACAGGGAATGGCTACACCTTC
TRBD1	-	TRBV7-2	TRBJ1-1	CASSFWAGGRYTEAFF	TGTGCCAGCAGCTTCTGGGCAGGGGGGAGATACACTGAAGCTTTCTTT